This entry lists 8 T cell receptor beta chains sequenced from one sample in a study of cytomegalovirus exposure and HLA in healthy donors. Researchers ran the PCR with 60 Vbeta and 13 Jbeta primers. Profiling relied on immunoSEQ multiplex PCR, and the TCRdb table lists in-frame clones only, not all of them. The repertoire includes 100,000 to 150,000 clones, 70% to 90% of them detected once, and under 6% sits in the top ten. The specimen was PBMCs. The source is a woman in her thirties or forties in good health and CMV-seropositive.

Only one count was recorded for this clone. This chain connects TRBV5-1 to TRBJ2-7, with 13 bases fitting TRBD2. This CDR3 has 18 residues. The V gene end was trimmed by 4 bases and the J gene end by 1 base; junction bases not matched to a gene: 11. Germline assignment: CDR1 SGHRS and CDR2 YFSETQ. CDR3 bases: TGCGCCAGCAGCCCCGACCGGGGGACTAGCGGGGTGTCCTACGAGCAGTACTTC. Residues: CASSPDRGTSGVSYEQYF.

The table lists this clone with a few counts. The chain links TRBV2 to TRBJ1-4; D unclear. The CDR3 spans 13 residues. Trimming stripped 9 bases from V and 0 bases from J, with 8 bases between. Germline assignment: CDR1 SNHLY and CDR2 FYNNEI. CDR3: CASLRATNEKLFF. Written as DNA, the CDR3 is TGTGCCAGTCTAAGAGCAACTAATGAAAAACTGTTTTTT. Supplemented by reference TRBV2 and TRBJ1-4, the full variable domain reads EPEVTQTPSHQVTQMGQEVILRCVPISNHLYFYWYRQILGQKVEFLVSFYNNEISEKSEIFDDQFSVERPDGSNFTLKIRSTKLEDSAMYFCASLRATNEKLFFGSGTQLSVL.

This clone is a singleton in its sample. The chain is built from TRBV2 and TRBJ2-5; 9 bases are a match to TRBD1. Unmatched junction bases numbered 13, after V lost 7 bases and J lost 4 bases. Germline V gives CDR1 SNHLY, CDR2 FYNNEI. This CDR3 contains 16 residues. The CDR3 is CASTAAPTGGRETQYF. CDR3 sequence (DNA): TGTGCCAGCACCGCCGCCCCGACAGGGGGACGAGAGACCCAGTACTTC.

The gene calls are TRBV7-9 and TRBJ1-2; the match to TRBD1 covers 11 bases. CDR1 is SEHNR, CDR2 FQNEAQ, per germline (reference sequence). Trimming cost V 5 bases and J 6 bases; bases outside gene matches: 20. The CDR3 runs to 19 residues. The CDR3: CASSPGTGTGGYEVHGYTF. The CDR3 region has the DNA TGTGCCAGCAGCCCAGGGACCGGGACAGGGGGTTATGAGGTACATGGCTACACCTTC.

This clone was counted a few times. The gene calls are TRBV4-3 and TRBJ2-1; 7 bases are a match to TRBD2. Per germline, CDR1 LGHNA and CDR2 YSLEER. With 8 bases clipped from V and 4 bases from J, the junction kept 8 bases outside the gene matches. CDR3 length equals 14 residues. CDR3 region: CASRAGALYNEQFF. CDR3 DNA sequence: TGCGCCAGCCGGGCGGGAGCCCTATACAATGAGCAGTTCTTC.

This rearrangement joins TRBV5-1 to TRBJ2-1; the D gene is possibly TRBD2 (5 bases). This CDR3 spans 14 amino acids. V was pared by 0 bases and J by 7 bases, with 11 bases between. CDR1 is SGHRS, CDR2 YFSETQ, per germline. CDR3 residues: CASSLGGRRNEQFF. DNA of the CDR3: TGCGCCAGCAGCTTGGGAGGGAGAAGGAATGAGCAGTTCTTC.

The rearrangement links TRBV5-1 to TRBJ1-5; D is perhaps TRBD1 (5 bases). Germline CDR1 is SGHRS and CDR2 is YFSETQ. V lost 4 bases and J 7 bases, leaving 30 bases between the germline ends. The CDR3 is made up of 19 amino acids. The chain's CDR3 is CASSQGLTKGPVMEQPQHF. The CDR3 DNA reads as TGCGCCAGCAGCCAGGGCCTAACGAAGGGCCCCGTAATGGAGCAGCCCCAGCATTTT.

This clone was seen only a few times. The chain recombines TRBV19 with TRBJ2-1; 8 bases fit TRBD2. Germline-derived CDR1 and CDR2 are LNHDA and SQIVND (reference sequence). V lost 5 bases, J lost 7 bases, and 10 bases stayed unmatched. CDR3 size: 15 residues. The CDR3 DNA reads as TGTGCCAGTAGTCTCCGACTAGCGAATATAAATGAGCAGTTCTTC. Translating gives CASSLRLANINEQFF.